A single sample is the source of the 25 T cell receptor beta chains below, sequenced in a study of cytomegalovirus exposure and HLA in healthy donors. Amplification used 60 Vbeta primers and 13 Jbeta primers. Assay used: immunoSEQ multiplex PCR; TCRdb lists only in-frame clones, some missing. The sample consists of approximately 100,000 clones, less than 70% of them appearing once. Source material: PBMCs. These receptors originate from a female donor in good health and CMV-seronegative.

Only a few counts were recorded for this clone. The chain recombines TRBV4-1 with TRBJ2-7, with no clear D. Trimming cost V 1 base and J 0 bases, with 4 bases left between them. Germline V gives CDR1 MGHRA, CDR2 YSYEKL. The CDR3 spans 13 residues. CDR3 region: CASSQVSSYEQYF. CDR3 DNA: TGCGCCAGCAGCCAAGTTAGCTCCTACGAGCAGTACTTC.

J is TRBJ1-2 and V is TRBV27; D ambiguous. CDR1 is MNHEY, CDR2 SMNVEV, per germline (reference sequence). The CDR3 totals 14 residues. Trimming shortened V by 6 bases and J by 1 base, and 12 bases separated the two germline ends. The CDR3 DNA sequence: TGTGCCAGCAGCCGCCGGGGTTTTAACTATGGCTACACCTTC. This gives the protein CASSRRGFNYGYTF.

V and J are TRBV29-1 and TRBJ1-4, with D maybe TRBD1 (6 bases). V was cut by 2 bases and J by 5 bases, with 9 bases left in between. The CDR3 spans 13 residues. The V gene's germline CDR1 is SQVTM and CDR2 ANQGSEA. The CDR3 protein is CSVETQGNEKLFF. The CDR3, as DNA: TGCAGCGTTGAAACCCAGGGGAATGAAAAACTGTTTTTT.

The chain links TRBV27 to TRBJ2-4; 8 bases agree with TRBD1. Germline V gene data show CDR1 as MNHEY and CDR2 as SMNVEV (reference sequence). V was clipped by 5 bases and J by 0 bases; unmatched bases: 6. The CDR3 totals 16 residues. The CDR3 DNA sequence: TGTGCCAGCAGTCCCAGGGGGCGTCTAGCCAAAAACATTCAGTACTTC. It yields the protein CASSPRGRLAKNIQYF.

J is TRBJ2-1 and V is TRBV15; perhaps TRBD2 as D (6 bases). The CDR3 is 17 amino acids. The germline V gene encodes CDR1 LNHNV and CDR2 YYDKDF (reference sequence). The V gene lost 2 bases and the J gene lost 8 bases, with 22 bases spanning the gap. CDR3 nucleotides: TGTGCCACCAGCAGAAGAACGCTAGCGAACCTGGGAGATGAGCAGTTCTTC. Its protein is CATSRRTLANLGDEQFF. The entire variable domain, with the rest obtained from reference TRBV15 and TRBJ2-1, is as follows: DAMVIQNPRYQVTQFGKPVTLSCSQTLNHNVMYWYQQKSSQAPKLLFHYYDKDFNNEADTPDNFQSRRPNTSFCFLDIRSPGLGDTAMYLCATSRRTLANLGDEQFFGPGTRLTVL.

CDR3 sequence reads: CASRFQAGAAGEQYF. As DNA, the CDR3 is TGTGCCAGCAGATTCCAAGCGGGAGCGGCGGGGGAGCAGTACTTC. The gene calls are TRBV5-4 and TRBJ2-7, with 8 nucleotides matching TRBD2. Unmatched junction bases numbered 14, after V lost 5 bases and J lost 7 bases. Germline V gene sequence: CDR1 SGHNT, CDR2 YYREEE (reference sequence). This CDR3 contains 15 residues.

The V gene is TRBV7-2, the J gene TRBJ1-2; 11 nucleotides agree with TRBD1. Trimming at V came to 7 bases and at J to 12 bases, leaving 13 bases not matched to a gene. The CDR3 spans 14 residues. Per germline, CDR1 SGHTA and CDR2 FQGNSA. In DNA, the CDR3 is TGTGCCAGCATCCGGGGACAGGGGGACGTAATGGACACCTTC. Its translation is CASIRGQGDVMDTF.

This sequence joins TRBV4-1 and TRBJ2-1; 7 nucleotides align to TRBD1. V was clipped by 7 bases and J by 7 bases; unmatched bases: 4. The CDR3 totals 12 residues. The germline CDR1 and CDR2 sequences are MGHRA and YSYEKL. CDR3 nucleotide sequence: TGCGCCAGCAAAAACAGGGGAAATGAGCAGTTCTTC. Protein product: CASKNRGNEQFF.

V usage is TRBV27 and J usage is TRBJ1-2; a possible D gene is TRBD1 (6 bases). There are 14 residues in the CDR3. V lost 5 bases, J lost 4 bases, and 14 bases lay in between. Germline assignment: CDR1 MNHEY and CDR2 SMNVEV (reference sequence). CDR3 DNA: TGTGCCAGCAGTCGCCTTGGGACAAGCTATGGCTACACCTTC. It codes for CASSRLGTSYGYTF.

This clone was picked up a small number of times. This chain joins TRBV2 and TRBJ2-3, with D maybe TRBD1 (5 bases). Deletions cut 6 bases from V and 0 bases from J, with 19 bases between. The germline V gene encodes CDR1 SNHLY and CDR2 FYNNEI. This CDR3 has 17 residues. This chain's CDR3 is CASSPRWGDGSTDTQYF. CDR3 nucleotide sequence: TGTGCCAGCAGCCCACGGTGGGGCGACGGGAGCACAGATACGCAGTATTTT.

This clone appeared a few times. The chain links TRBV5-1 to TRBJ2-1; perhaps TRBD2 as D (6 bases). The CDR3 contains 19 residues. The V gene lost 5 bases and the J gene lost 3 bases, with 27 bases spanning the gap. CDR1 is SGHRS and CDR2 is YFSETQ in the germline V gene. CDR3 in amino acids: CASSLRLGGSLEIYNEQFF. DNA of the CDR3: TGCGCCAGCAGTTTACGCTTGGGAGGCTCCTTAGAGATCTACAATGAGCAGTTCTTC.

The V call is TRBV6-5, the J call TRBJ1-1; no firm D call. CDR3 size: 14 residues. V was trimmed by 6 bases and J by 1 base, leaving 12 bases between them. Germline loops: CDR1 MNHEY, CDR2 SVGAGI. Here the CDR3 reads CASSPDIWNTEAFF. DNA for the CDR3: TGTGCCAGCAGCCCAGACATTTGGAACACTGAAGCTTTCTTT.

Points on this clone: At one of its ends the junction is not consistent with the germline gene, which may arise from a read error. This sequence joins TRBV15 and TRBJ2-7, with TRBD1 matching over 7 bases. The CDR3 length is 14 residues. Per the germline V gene, CDR1 is LNHNV and CDR2 is YYDKDF (reference sequence). Here the CDR3 reads CATSRETPPGQPFF. As DNA, the CDR3 is TGTGCCACCAGCAGAGAAACACCCCCGGGACAGCCATTCTTC.

V and J are TRBV19 and TRBJ1-5, with 10 bases aligning to TRBD1. The CDR3 contains 13 residues. Per the germline V gene, CDR1 is LNHDA and CDR2 is SQIVND (reference sequence). Germline trimming cut 8 bases from V and 4 bases from J; bases unmatched to any gene: 2. CDR3 amino acids: CASRGQGNQPQHF. CDR3 nucleotide sequence: TGTGCCAGTCGGGGACAGGGGAATCAGCCCCAGCATTTT.

V usage is TRBV18 and J usage is TRBJ2-1; no definite D call. V was shortened by 3 bases and J by 8 bases, with 8 bases between the two germline ends. CDR1 and CDR2 (germline): KGHSH, LQKENI. CDR3 length: 12 amino acids. CDR3 in DNA: TGTGCCAGCTCACCCACACACGATGAGCAGTTCTTC. Protein sequence: CASSPTHDEQFF.

The chain recombines TRBV2 with TRBJ2-7; tentatively, D is TRBD1 (5 bases). Trimming removed 5 bases at V and 1 base at J, with 9 bases between. The CDR3 has 13 amino acids. Germline V CDR1 and CDR2: SNHLY, FYNNEI. CDR3: CASSRQRSYEQYF. DNA of the CDR3: TGTGCCAGCAGTCGACAGAGATCCTACGAGCAGTACTTC.

This chain uses TRBV18 with TRBJ2-1; D uncertain. Germline assignment: CDR1 KGHSH and CDR2 LQKENI. Trimming removed 0 bases from V and 0 bases from J, with 12 bases in between. CDR3 size: 17 residues. The DNA of the CDR3 is TGTGCCAGCTCACCACCGGTAGCCGAAGCCTCCTACAATGAGCAGTTCTTC. As protein: CASSPPVAEASYNEQFF. Variable domain in full (rest from reference TRBV18 and TRBJ2-1): NAGVMQNPRHLVRRRGQEARLRCSPMKGHSHVYWYRQLPEEGLKFMVYLQKENIIDESGMPKERFSAEFPKEGPSILRIQQVVRGDSAAYFCASSPPVAEASYNEQFFGPGTRLTVL.

J is TRBJ2-3 and V is TRBV7-6, with TRBD2 as a possible D gene (6 bases). The germline V and J ends were trimmed by 4 bases and 3 bases, with 17 bases remaining between them. Germline CDR1 SGHVS, CDR2 FNYEAQ. The CDR3 is 16 amino acids. The CDR3 DNA sequence: TGTGCCAGCAGCTCAATGGGGGGTAGTTTTACAGATACGCAGTATTTT. Translation gives CASSSMGGSFTDTQYF.

The V gene is TRBV28, the J gene TRBJ1-5, with D maybe TRBD1 (6 bases). CDR1 and CDR2 (germline): MDHEN, SYDVKM. CDR3 length equals 15 residues. V was pared by 5 bases and J by 4 bases, with 15 bases between. CDR3 region: CASSKRDNRNQPQHF. The CDR3 DNA is TGTGCCAGCAGTAAGCGGGACAACCGAAATCAGCCCCAGCATTTT.

This chain links TRBV2 with TRBJ1-5; 7 bases align to TRBD1. V was clipped by 3 bases and J by 3 bases; unmatched bases: 5. The CDR3 is made up of 15 amino acids. Germline V gene sequence: CDR1 SNHLY, CDR2 FYNNEI. In DNA form, the CDR3 reads TGTGCCAGCAGTGAGGCAGGGGGTACCAATCAGCCCCAGCATTTT. Translated: CASSEAGGTNQPQHF.

The chain combines TRBV19 with TRBJ2-7; TRBD1 agrees at 8 bases. The CDR3 consists of 15 residues. J lost 2 bases, V lost 5 bases, and 8 bases had no gene match. CDR1 is LNHDA, CDR2 SQIVND, per germline (reference sequence). The DNA of the CDR3 is TGTGCCAGTAGTTCCGGGACAGGTTCTGCCTACGAGCAGTACTTC. Amino acids: CASSSGTGSAYEQYF. The full variable domain, with the rest looked up from reference TRBV19 and TRBJ2-7, is DGGITQSPKYLFRKEGQNVTLSCEQNLNHDAMYWYRQDPGQGLRLIYYSQIVNDFQKGDIAEGYSVSREKKESFPLTVTSAQKNPTAFYLCASSSGTGSAYEQYFGPGTRLTVT.

This chain connects TRBV5-1 to TRBJ2-2; D unresolved. This CDR3 contains 14 residues. V gave up 1 base and J gave up 5 bases, with 9 bases separating them. In germline, CDR1 is SGHRS, CDR2 YFSETQ. The CDR3 nucleotides are TGCGCCAGCAGCTTGTATGGGCTGACCGGGGAGCTGTTTTTT. Translating gives CASSLYGLTGELFF.

This rearrangement joins TRBV10-3 to TRBJ2-2; weak D call: TRBD1 (5 bases). CDR1 ENHRY and CDR2 SYGVKD come from the germline V gene. The CDR3 is made up of 16 amino acids. Trimming pared 8 bases from V and 6 bases from J, leaving 22 bases between. This CDR3 is CAIGPKRQIGAGELFF. In nucleotides, the CDR3 is TGTGCCATCGGGCCCAAGAGGCAGATAGGGGCCGGGGAGCTGTTTTTT.

The chain recombines TRBV2 with TRBJ2-3, with 7 bases aligning to TRBD2. CDR1 SNHLY and CDR2 FYNNEI come from the germline V gene. The CDR3 contains 14 residues. V gave up 6 bases and J gave up 6 bases; unmatched junction bases: 9. The CDR3 coding sequence is TGTGCCAGCAGGCTTACTAGCGCGGTGGATACGCAGTATTTT. Encoded protein: CASRLTSAVDTQYF.

The chain employs TRBV18 and TRBJ2-2; a possible D gene is TRBD2 (6 bases). Germline CDR1 is KGHSH and CDR2 is LQKENI. V was trimmed by 6 bases and J by 1 base, leaving 12 bases between them. This CDR3 has 15 amino acids. The CDR3 loop reads CASSQQRVNTGELFF. The DNA for the CDR3 is TGTGCCAGCTCTCAGCAGCGGGTGAACACCGGGGAGCTGTTTTTT. Together with reference TRBV18 and TRBJ2-2, the CDR3 gives the full variable domain: NAGVMQNPRHLVRRRGQEARLRCSPMKGHSHVYWYRQLPEEGLKFMVYLQKENIIDESGMPKERFSAEFPKEGPSILRIQQVVRGDSAAYFCASSQQRVNTGELFFGEGSRLTVL.